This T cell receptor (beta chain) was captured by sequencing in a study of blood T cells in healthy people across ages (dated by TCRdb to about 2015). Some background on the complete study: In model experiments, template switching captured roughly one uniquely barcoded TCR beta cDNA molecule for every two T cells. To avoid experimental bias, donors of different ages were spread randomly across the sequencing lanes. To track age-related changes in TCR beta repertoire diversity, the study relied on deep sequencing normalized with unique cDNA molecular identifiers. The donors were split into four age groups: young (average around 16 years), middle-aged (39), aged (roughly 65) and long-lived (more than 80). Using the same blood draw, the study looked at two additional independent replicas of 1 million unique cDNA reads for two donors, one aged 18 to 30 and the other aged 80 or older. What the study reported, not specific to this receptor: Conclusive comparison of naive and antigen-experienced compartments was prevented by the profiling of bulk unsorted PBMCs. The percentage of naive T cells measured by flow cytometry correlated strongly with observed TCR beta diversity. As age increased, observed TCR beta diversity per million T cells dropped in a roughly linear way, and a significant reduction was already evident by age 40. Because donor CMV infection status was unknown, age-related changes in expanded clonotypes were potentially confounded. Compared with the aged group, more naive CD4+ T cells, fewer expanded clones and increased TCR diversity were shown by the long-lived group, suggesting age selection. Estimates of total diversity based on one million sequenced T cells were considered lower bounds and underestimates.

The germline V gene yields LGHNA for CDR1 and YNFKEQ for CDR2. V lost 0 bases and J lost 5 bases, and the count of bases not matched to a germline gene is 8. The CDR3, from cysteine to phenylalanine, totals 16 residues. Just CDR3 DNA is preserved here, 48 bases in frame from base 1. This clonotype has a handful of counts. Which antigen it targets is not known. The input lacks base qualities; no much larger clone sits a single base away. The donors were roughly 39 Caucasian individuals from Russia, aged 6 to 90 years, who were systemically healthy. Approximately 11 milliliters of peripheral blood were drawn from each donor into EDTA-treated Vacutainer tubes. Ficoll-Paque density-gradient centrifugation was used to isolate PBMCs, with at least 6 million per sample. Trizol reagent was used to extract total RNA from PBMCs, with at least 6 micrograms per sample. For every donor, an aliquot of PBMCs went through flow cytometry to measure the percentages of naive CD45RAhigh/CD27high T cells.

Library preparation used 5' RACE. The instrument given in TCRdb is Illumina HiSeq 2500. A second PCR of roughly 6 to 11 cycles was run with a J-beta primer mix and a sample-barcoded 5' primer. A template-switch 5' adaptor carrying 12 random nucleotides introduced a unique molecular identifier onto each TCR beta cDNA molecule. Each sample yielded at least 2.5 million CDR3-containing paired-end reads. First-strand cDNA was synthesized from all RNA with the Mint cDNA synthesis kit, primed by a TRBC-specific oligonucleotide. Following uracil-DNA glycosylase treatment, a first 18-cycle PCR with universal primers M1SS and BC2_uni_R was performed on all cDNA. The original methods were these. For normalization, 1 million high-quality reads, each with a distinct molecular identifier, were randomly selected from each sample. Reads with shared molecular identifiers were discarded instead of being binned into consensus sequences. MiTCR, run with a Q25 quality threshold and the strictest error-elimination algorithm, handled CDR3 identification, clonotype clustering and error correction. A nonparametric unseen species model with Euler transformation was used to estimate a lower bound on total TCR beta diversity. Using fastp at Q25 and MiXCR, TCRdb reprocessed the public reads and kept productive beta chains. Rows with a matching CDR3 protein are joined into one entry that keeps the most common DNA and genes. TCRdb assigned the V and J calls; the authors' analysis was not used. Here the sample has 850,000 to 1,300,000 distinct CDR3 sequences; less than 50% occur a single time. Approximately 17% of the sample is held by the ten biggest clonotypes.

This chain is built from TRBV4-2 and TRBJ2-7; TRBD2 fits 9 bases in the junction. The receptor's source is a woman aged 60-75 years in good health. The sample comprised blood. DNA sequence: TGTGCCAGCAGCCAAGAATGGGCGGGAGGGCCGGACGAGCAGTACTTC. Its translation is CASSQEWAGGPDEQYF.